One sample yielded the 9 T cell receptor beta chains listed below, sequenced in a study of beta chain features in type 1 diabetes. Expressed TCRB transcripts got sequenced, as all isolated RNA was reverse transcribed. Profiled with immunoSEQ multiplex PCR; TCRdb holds only in-frame clones, not every one. The table includes about 340,000 clones, around an eighth detected once. Antigens of these TCRs are unknown. Points from the study as a whole: Shorter TCRB CDR3s, moderately but significantly so, were found in Type 1 diabetes patients in all four CD4+ subsets.

Sequenced: naive CD4+ T cells from blood. The receptors stem from a young woman with type 1 diabetes.

Only a few counts were recorded for this clone. The V and J genes are TRBV5-4 and TRBJ2-2; 7 bases agree with TRBD1. CDR1 is SGHNT, CDR2 YYREEE, per germline (reference sequence). The CDR3 is 16 residues long. V lost 4 bases and J lost 2; bases outside the gene matches: 8. The CDR3 DNA is TGTGCCAGCAGCCCGTCCGGGACAGTCAACACCGGGGAGCTGTTTTTT. Protein sequence: CASSPSGTVNTGELFF.

The rearrangement uses TRBV7-9 and TRBJ1-4; 9 bases are shared with TRBD1. Per germline, CDR1 SEHNR and CDR2 FQNEAQ (reference sequence). This CDR3 has 14 residues. With 5 bases clipped from V and 6 bases from J, the junction kept 4 bases outside the gene matches. The CDR3 protein is CASSRTGVDEKLFF. The CDR3 DNA sequence: TGTGCCAGCAGCCGGACAGGGGTAGATGAAAAACTGTTTTTT.

This clone was recorded a few times. The chain employs TRBV5-4 and TRBJ2-7, with a weak D call TRBD1 (5 bases). CDR1 SGHNT and CDR2 YYREEE come from the germline V gene (reference sequence). The CDR3 is 15 amino acids. V was pared by 4 bases and J by 1 base, with 15 bases between. DNA for the CDR3: TGTGCCAGCAGCCAAGGACAACATGTATCCTACGAGCAGTACTTC. It yields the protein CASSQGQHVSYEQYF.

The V gene is TRBV5-1, the J gene TRBJ1-2, with 10 bases fitting TRBD1. J gave up 6 bases and V 3 bases, and 2 bases lay outside the gene matches. This CDR3 is 13 amino acids long. Germline V CDR1 and CDR2: SGHRS, YFSETQ. CDR3 sequence: CASSSGQGHGYTF. DNA for the CDR3: TGCGCCAGCAGCTCGGGACAGGGGCATGGCTACACCTTC.

The rearrangement links TRBV2 to TRBJ2-5, with D possibly being TRBD1 (6 bases). The germline gives CDR1 SNHLY, CDR2 FYNNEI. The CDR3 extends over 12 amino acids. The V and J ends lost 8 bases and 5 bases respectively, with 12 bases between them. CDR3 protein: CASATGSETQYF. The CDR3 DNA reads TGTGCCAGCGCAACAGGGTCGGAGACCCAGTACTTC.

This clone was detected a few times. Within the sample, other DNA sequences also encode this same CDR3. V usage is TRBV9 and J usage is TRBJ2-3; 9 bases align to TRBD2. Germline-derived CDR1 and CDR2 are SGDLS and YYNGEE. V was clipped by 0 bases and J by 1 base; unmatched bases: 0. The CDR3 sequence is 15 residues long. CDR3 loop: CASSVGLAGTDTQYF. CDR3 DNA sequence: TGTGCCAGCAGCGTAGGACTAGCGGGCACAGATACGCAGTATTTT.

The rearrangement joins TRBV28 to TRBJ2-7; 10 bases align to TRBD2. Germline values: CDR1 MDHEN, CDR2 SYDVKM. V was clipped by 8 bases and J by 3 bases; unmatched bases: 10. The length of the CDR3 is 15 residues. In DNA, the CDR3 is TGTGCCAGCCGCCGTGGGACTAGCGCGTTCTACGAGCAGTACTTC. Its translation: CASRRGTSAFYEQYF. The full variable domain, completed using reference TRBV28 and TRBJ2-7, is DVKVTQSSRYLVKRTGEKVFLECVQDMDHENMFWYRQDPGLGLRLIYFSYDVKMKEKGDIPEGYSVSREKKERFSLILESASTNQTSMYLCASRRGTSAFYEQYFGPGTRLTVT.

The rearrangement links TRBV19 to TRBJ2-5; 15 bases agree with TRBD2. This CDR3 contains 19 residues. CDR1 and CDR2 from the germline V gene are LNHDA and SQIVND (reference sequence). Losses at the gene ends were 3 bases for V and 6 bases for J; bases not matched to a gene: 14. The CDR3 loop is CASSMSGLAGGRQTKTQYF. In nucleotides, the CDR3 is TGTGCCAGTAGTATGTCGGGACTAGCGGGAGGCCGCCAGACAAAGACCCAGTACTTC.

This clone has more than one count but fewer than ten. The rearrangement links TRBV9 to TRBJ2-3; a weak D match, TRBD2 (5 bases). The CDR3 contains 15 residues. The V gene lost 3 bases and the J gene lost 1 base, with 12 bases spanning the gap. CDR1 and CDR2 (germline): SGDLS, YYNGEE. The DNA for the CDR3 is TGTGCCAGCAGCGGGGGAGCGAGGGGCACAGATACGCAGTATTTT. Translating it yields CASSGGARGTDTQYF. Using reference TRBV9 and TRBJ2-3 for the parts outside the CDR3, the full variable domain is DSGVTQTPKHLITATGQRVTLRCSPRSGDLSVYWYQQSLDQGLQFLIQYYNGEERAKGNILERFSAQQFPDLHSELNLSSLELGDSALYFCASSGGARGTDTQYFGPGTRLTVL.